A single T cell receptor beta chain is shown here with its context. Its antigen is currently not known. No base-level quality is on record; no much larger clone is a single base apart. This entry is derived from a study of identical twins (dated by TCRdb to the mid-2010s). For the study in its entirety: To test whether fetal clonotypes persist, this study deep-sequenced TCR alpha and beta repertoires from monozygotic twins, from unrelated adults of various ages, and from cord blood. To rule out contamination, replicate twin experiments were performed at different times with different library preparation protocols.

In the germline V gene, CDR1 corresponds to MGHDK and CDR2 to SYGVNS. From its cysteine to its phenylalanine, the CDR3 spans 10 amino acids. Only CDR3 DNA remains: 30 bases, in frame from the first base. At the junction V is shortened by 10 bases and J by 5 bases, with 9 bases in between. Only healthy Caucasian donors were included. The twin cohort consisted of three pairs of female monozygotic twins, all aged about 18 to 30 years. Positive isolation kits from Invitrogen were used to isolate CD4+ and CD8+ T cell populations. The protocol used for the library was 5' RACE. This sample was sequenced with an Illumina HiSeq 2000. A universal primer binding site was introduced by template switching, and a unique molecular identifier was present in the final cDNA, enabling accurate counting of TCR cDNA molecules. First-strand cDNA for TCR alpha and beta chains was synthesized from specific primers in the conserved constant-segment region. To control for contamination, each cDNA library was double barcoded with a SMART-Mk sample barcode plus Illumina barcodes. TruSeq adapter sequences and Illumina sample barcodes were added in two successive PCR steps. The TCR alpha and beta cDNA libraries were sequenced on the Illumina HiSeq platform using custom primers. In the source study's methods: MiGEC processed the raw reads to extract unique molecular identifiers, while MiXCR was used to determine the CDR3 positions. For each individual, recombination models were inferred using an EM algorithm with the repgenHMM and IGoR tools. Shared clonotypes were analyzed with the tcR package in R, and sharing was normalized by the product of cloneset sizes. To study raw recombination without the effects of thymic and clonal selection, out-of-frame nonproductive sequences were analyzed. TCRdb passed the public sequencing reads through fastp at Q25 and MiXCR, retaining productive beta sequences. All rows with the same CDR3 protein become a single entry with the most common DNA and genes. The V and J calls and clone size are TCRdb's, not the authors'. The sample data list about 520,000 distinct CDR3 sequences, and about 20% of these were observed just once. The ten largest clones add up to 0.91% of the sample.

Results the study describes overall, beyond this receptor: Fewer insertions were carried by abundant cord blood beta clonotypes, a similar but weaker trend appeared in young adult naive repertoires, and no such trend appeared in memory repertoires. Because the same donors could not be followed over many years, conclusions were based on cross-sectional statistical analysis. Out-of-frame TCR alpha sequences shared between twins showed an excess of low generation-probability sequences compared with coincidental sharing between unrelated individuals. The excess sharing between twins in beta out-of-frame sequences was weaker because fewer shared sequences reduced the signal-to-noise ratio. Zero-insertion analyses could be partly confounded by invariant T cells such as MAIT and iNKT, although diverse VJ usage argued against such confounding for most clonotypes. In monozygotic twins, out-of-frame TCR alpha sharing was systematically underestimated by recombination models, although the models agreed with sharing between unrelated individuals.

These data also featured in a second study, about T cells expressing NK-cell markers. The second investigation adds: TCR beta-chain repertoires were profiled in sorted CD3+CD56+NKG2C+, CD3+CD56+NKG2C- and CD3+CD56-NKG2C+ T-cell subsets from about 8 donors. Of the eight sequenced donors, seven were found to be HCMV-seropositive and one was found to be HCMV-seronegative. In several experiments an anti-gammadeltaTCR antibody was added to restrict sorting to alphabetaTCR-expressing T cells. In 6 or 7 donors, the dominant CD3+CD56+NKG2C+ clonotypes ranked among the top 10 CD8+ clonotypes, making up 1.0-7.0% of CD8+ T cells. Those dominant clonotypes were again the most abundant among CD3+CD56-NKG2C+ cells in a few donors, at about 25-60.1%. Whether the expanded NKG2C-expressing T cell clones were specific for HCMV antigens remained unclear. The study sequenced eight donors, all healthy volunteers chosen at random: three men and five women. HCMV-specific IgG was detected in serum with a commercial ELISA kit to determine HCMV serostatus. Reads were demultiplexed and grouped by UMI with MIGEC, and clonotypes were assembled and quantified with MiTCR. Only TCR cDNA sequences supported by at least two reads were kept to exclude erroneous sequences. The tcR package was used for downstream repertoire analysis, and clonotypes were matched across fractions by CDR3 nucleotide sequence plus V segment. Antigen specificity was annotated against VDJdb with VDJmatch, allowing one amino acid substitution in CDR3.

The sequence is built from TRBV25-1 and TRBJ2-7; no D gene can be assigned with confidence. Sequenced sample: CD4+ T cells sorted from blood. This clonotype was obtained from a young woman in good health. The nucleotide sequence reads TGTGCCACGTCTGGGGACGAGCAGTACTTC. Its protein is CATSGDEQYF.